This is a list of T cell receptor beta chains from one sample in a study of T cells and copy number aberrations in small-cell lung cancer. Profiling relied on immunoSEQ multiplex PCR, and the TCRdb table lists in-frame clones only, not all of them. The data hold about 7,500 clones, with 80% to 90% observed a single time. Material: normal tissue next to the tumor. The receptors shown here come from a woman in her fifties or sixties with small cell lung cancer. Each CDR3 is given with its conserved first and last residue. The D gene is left open where the match is weak. Size tells how often a clone was seen (once, few, many) or the class of an expanded clone, and some rows leave it out.

v_call: TRBV28
clone_size: large
j_call: TRBJ2-7
d_call: TRBD2
cdr3_aa: CASSYPGGAYEQYF
cdr3_nt: TGTGCCAGCAGTTACCCGGGAGGGGCCTACGAGCAGTACTTC

v_call: TRBV7-3
clone_size: .
j_call: TRBJ1-1
d_call: .
cdr3_aa: CASSGGRNTEAFF
cdr3_nt: TGTGCCAGCAGCGGGGGGAGGAACACTGAAGCTTTCTTT

v_call: TRBV5-1
clone_size: .
j_call: TRBJ2-3
d_call: .
cdr3_aa: CASSLGMARDTQYF
cdr3_nt: TGCGCCAGCAGCTTGGGAATGGCCAGAGATACGCAGTATTTT

v_call: TRBV18
clone_size: .
j_call: TRBJ2-7
d_call: TRBD1
cdr3_aa: CASSPGQGANYEQYF
cdr3_nt: TGTGCCAGCTCACCGGGACAGGGGGCGAACTACGAGCAGTACTTC

v_call: TRBV29-1
clone_size: .
j_call: TRBJ2-7
d_call: .
cdr3_aa: CSIPQDEQYF
cdr3_nt: TGCAGCATCCCCCAGGACGAGCAGTACTTC

v_call: TRBV9
clone_size: .
j_call: TRBJ2-1
d_call: .
cdr3_aa: CASSLQMNEQFF
cdr3_nt: TGTGCCAGCAGCCTTCAGATGAATGAGCAGTTCTTC

v_call: TRBV7-9
clone_size: .
j_call: TRBJ1-1
d_call: .
cdr3_aa: CASSLAGIPKNTEAFF
cdr3_nt: TGTGCCAGCAGCTTAGCGGGCATCCCTAAGAACACTGAAGCTTTCTTT

v_call: TRBV4-1
clone_size: once
j_call: TRBJ1-5
d_call: .
cdr3_aa: CASSQGALSSNQPQHF
cdr3_nt: TGCGCCAGCAGCCAAGGGGCCCTATCTAGCAATCAGCCCCAGCATTTT

v_call: TRBV5-6
clone_size: .
j_call: TRBJ2-1
d_call: .
cdr3_aa: CASSLSSTSYNEQFF
cdr3_nt: TGTGCCAGCAGCTTATCCTCGACTAGCTACAATGAGCAGTTCTTC

v_call: TRBV2
clone_size: .
j_call: TRBJ2-4
d_call: TRBD2
cdr3_aa: CATGTSGRAWDIQYF
cdr3_nt: TGTGCCACCGGGACTAGCGGGAGGGCCTGGGATATTCAGTACTTC

v_call: TRBV6-1
clone_size: .
j_call: TRBJ1-5
d_call: .
cdr3_aa: CASTDRRENQPQHF
cdr3_nt: TGTGCCAGCACTGACAGACGGGAAAATCAGCCCCAGCATTTT

v_call: TRBV28
clone_size: .
j_call: TRBJ2-7
d_call: TRBD1
cdr3_aa: CASSLWTGNHEQYF
cdr3_nt: TGTGCCAGCAGTTTATGGACAGGGAATCACGAGCAGTACTTC

v_call: TRBV7-8
clone_size: .
j_call: TRBJ2-2
d_call: TRBD2
cdr3_aa: CASSLERGDTGELFF
cdr3_nt: TGTGCCAGCAGCTTAGAGCGGGGAGACACCGGGGAGCTGTTTTTT

v_call: TRBV5-1
clone_size: .
j_call: TRBJ1-1
d_call: .
cdr3_aa: CASSPRGGTEAFF
cdr3_nt: TGCGCCAGCAGCCCTCGGGGGGGCACTGAAGCTTTCTTT

v_call: TRBV15
clone_size: .
j_call: TRBJ1-5
d_call: .
cdr3_aa: CATSHRALGQPQHF
cdr3_nt: TGTGCCACCAGCCACAGGGCTCTCGGTCAGCCCCAGCATTTT

v_call: TRBV6-1
clone_size: .
j_call: TRBJ2-7
d_call: .
cdr3_aa: CASSDGLSAEQYF
cdr3_nt: TGTGCCAGCAGTGACGGACTCTCGGCGGAGCAGTACTTC

v_call: TRBV6-4
clone_size: .
j_call: TRBJ2-1
d_call: TRBD2
cdr3_aa: CASSDEREGPVNEQFF
cdr3_nt: TGTGCCAGCAGTGATGAGCGGGAGGGCCCTGTCAATGAGCAGTTCTTC

v_call: TRBV29-1
clone_size: .
j_call: TRBJ1-2
d_call: TRBD1
cdr3_aa: CSVEVGTGVSGYTF
cdr3_nt: TGCAGCGTTGAAGTCGGGACAGGGGTGAGCGGCTACACCTTC

v_call: TRBV5-1
clone_size: .
j_call: TRBJ2-7
d_call: TRBD2
cdr3_aa: CASSLVSGGVYEQYF
cdr3_nt: TGCGCCAGCAGCTTGGTTAGCGGGGGGGTCTACGAGCAGTACTTC

v_call: TRBV11-1
clone_size: .
j_call: TRBJ2-7
d_call: .
cdr3_aa: CASSNRRGDRAYEQYF
cdr3_nt: TGTGCCAGCAGCAACCGCCGGGGGGACAGAGCCTACGAGCAGTACTTC

v_call: TRBV30
clone_size: .
j_call: TRBJ2-7
d_call: .
cdr3_aa: CAWSQGTYEQYF
cdr3_nt: TGTGCCTGGAGCCAGGGAACCTACGAGCAGTACTTC

v_call: TRBV5-1
clone_size: .
j_call: TRBJ1-5
d_call: .
cdr3_aa: CASSPNLNQPQHF
cdr3_nt: TGCGCCAGCAGCCCGAACCTCAATCAGCCCCAGCATTTT

v_call: TRBV18
clone_size: few
j_call: TRBJ2-7
d_call: .
cdr3_aa: CASSYAGTGNYEQYF
cdr3_nt: TGTGCCAGCTCTTATGCCGGGACGGGCAACTACGAGCAGTACTTC

v_call: TRBV9
clone_size: few
j_call: TRBJ2-3
d_call: TRBD2
cdr3_aa: CASSPRLAGGGPSTDTQYF
cdr3_nt: TGTGCCAGCAGCCCAAGACTAGCGGGAGGGGGGCCTAGCACAGATACGCAGTATTTT

v_call: TRBV9
clone_size: once
j_call: TRBJ1-1
d_call: .
cdr3_aa: CASGPGHRNTEAFF
cdr3_nt: TGTGCCAGCGGACCGGGGCACCGGAACACTGAAGCTTTCTTT

v_call: TRBV29-1
clone_size: .
j_call: TRBJ2-5
d_call: TRBD1
cdr3_aa: CSAPTGGFQETQYF
cdr3_nt: TGCAGCGCACCGACAGGGGGTTTTCAAGAGACCCAGTACTTC

v_call: TRBV7-9
clone_size: .
j_call: TRBJ2-2
d_call: TRBD2
cdr3_aa: CASSPVSGSVGGELFF
cdr3_nt: TGTGCCAGCAGCCCCGTGAGCGGGAGTGTTGGCGGGGAGCTGTTTTTT

v_call: TRBV9
clone_size: large
j_call: TRBJ2-7
d_call: .
cdr3_aa: CASSEEPTRGYEQYF
cdr3_nt: TGTGCCAGCAGCGAGGAGCCGACTAGGGGCTACGAGCAGTACTTC

v_call: TRBV6-5
clone_size: .
j_call: TRBJ2-7
d_call: TRBD2
cdr3_aa: CASTRDYLSYEQYF
cdr3_nt: TGTGCCAGCACCAGGGACTACCTTTCCTACGAGCAGTACTTC

v_call: TRBV4-2
clone_size: few
j_call: TRBJ2-7
d_call: .
cdr3_aa: CASSQDPFEQYF
cdr3_nt: TGTGCCAGCAGCCAAGATCCTTTCGAGCAGTACTTC

v_call: TRBV6-6
clone_size: .
j_call: TRBJ1-2
d_call: .
cdr3_aa: CASSYQGPTYGYTF
cdr3_nt: TGTGCCAGCAGTTACCAGGGACCTACCTATGGCTACACCTTC

v_call: TRBV10-2
clone_size: .
j_call: TRBJ2-3
d_call: .
cdr3_aa: CATEADSTDTQYF
cdr3_nt: TGCGCCACCGAGGCGGATAGCACAGATACGCAGTATTTT

v_call: TRBV25-1
clone_size: .
j_call: TRBJ2-5
d_call: TRBD2
cdr3_aa: CASSGGTSGRKTQYF
cdr3_nt: TGTGCCAGCAGTGGGGGGACTAGCGGGAGGAAGACCCAGTACTTC

v_call: TRBV28
clone_size: .
j_call: TRBJ2-7
d_call: TRBD2
cdr3_aa: CASSRGTSGNYYEQYF
cdr3_nt: TGTGCCAGCAGCCGAGGGACTAGCGGGAACTACTACGAGCAGTACTTC

v_call: TRBV7-9
clone_size: .
j_call: TRBJ2-1
d_call: .
cdr3_aa: CASSLVGGTLFNEQFF
cdr3_nt: TGTGCCAGCAGCTTAGTTGGGGGGACTCTTTTCAATGAGCAGTTCTTC

v_call: TRBV30
clone_size: .
j_call: TRBJ2-7
d_call: TRBD2
cdr3_aa: CAWSELGTSGRTEQYF
cdr3_nt: TGTGCCTGGAGTGAGCTTGGGACTAGCGGGAGGACGGAGCAGTACTTC

v_call: TRBV28
clone_size: .
j_call: TRBJ2-1
d_call: .
cdr3_aa: CATILSGDISSYNEQFF
cdr3_nt: TGTGCCACCATTCTTAGTGGGGACATAAGCTCCTACAATGAGCAGTTCTTC

v_call: TRBV5-4
clone_size: once
j_call: TRBJ2-3
d_call: TRBD1
cdr3_aa: CASSPMGQGTDTQYF
cdr3_nt: TGTGCCAGCAGCCCGATGGGACAGGGCACAGATACGCAGTATTTT

v_call: TRBV29-1
clone_size: .
j_call: TRBJ1-1
d_call: TRBD1
cdr3_aa: CSVNRGQNTEAFF
cdr3_nt: TGCAGCGTTAACAGGGGGCAGAACACTGAAGCTTTCTTT

v_call: TRBV7-9
clone_size: medium-sized
j_call: TRBJ1-5
d_call: TRBD1
cdr3_aa: CASSQDRDYQPQHF
cdr3_nt: TGTGCCAGCAGTCAGGACAGGGATTATCAGCCCCAGCATTTT

v_call: TRBV7-2
clone_size: .
j_call: TRBJ2-7
d_call: TRBD2
cdr3_aa: CASSSTGGGEQYF
cdr3_nt: TGTGCCAGCAGCTCTACCGGGGGGGGCGAGCAGTACTTC

v_call: TRBV21-1
clone_size: .
j_call: TRBJ1-4
d_call: .
cdr3_aa: CASSNGDSFGSATNEKLFF
cdr3_nt: TGTGCCAGCAGCAATGGGGACAGCTTTGGGTCCGCAACTAATGAAAAACTGTTTTTT

v_call: TRBV2
clone_size: .
j_call: TRBJ1-1
d_call: .
cdr3_aa: CASGPRASMVNTEAFF
cdr3_nt: TGTGCCAGCGGCCCTAGGGCCTCCATGGTGAACACTGAAGCTTTCTTT